This TCR beta chain was identified during a study of neurological immune-mediated disorders (dated by TCRdb to about 2019). At the level of the whole study: Using UMI-based sequencing, the study compared peripheral blood TCR-beta repertoires from patients with HTLV-I-associated myelopathy (HAM/TSP), patients with multiple sclerosis, and healthy controls. Longitudinal samples, technical triplicates and paired sorted CD4+ and CD8+ T-cell subsets, alongside PBMC samples, were included among the approximately 98 TCR-beta libraries. The cohort comprised 68 subjects: roughly 14 HAM/TSP patients, some 35 multiple sclerosis patients and 20 healthy controls. General findings and caveats noted by the study authors: No identical CDR3 amino acid sequences were found to be shared among expanded clones across subjects, suggesting that TCR-beta repertoires were private in all groups. TCR clonal expansion was greatest in HAM/TSP patients and smallest in MS patients, who ranked below even healthy controls.

On this clonotype: The clone's antigen remains unknown. No clone much larger than this one lies a single base away; base qualities are absent.

Blood bank volunteers in Maryland, USA served as the healthy controls. TCR libraries for sorted subsets were made from 950,000 to 1,000,000 sorted CD4+ or CD8+ T cells. Peripheral blood was subjected to Ficoll-Hypaque density gradient centrifugation to isolate PBMCs, which were then cryopreserved in liquid nitrogen. Paired sorted CD4+ and CD8+ subsets came from healthy controls, HAM/TSP patients and MS patients. cDNA was synthesized by template-switch 5'RACE using a primer with a 10-nucleotide random unique molecular identifier that tagged each TCR transcript. Over 160 million TCR-beta sequences, covering 15-18 subjects, were produced in each sequencing run. The RNeasy kit was used for extraction of total RNA. The KAPA Real-time Library Amplification kit was used to amplify TCR-beta VDJ regions with primers targeting the TCR constant region and the 5'RACE anchor. A first PCR added sample indexes and Illumina adaptors, after which a second PCR increased the library yield. After Ampure bead purification, the roughly 650 bp TCR product was size-selected on a 2% E-gel SizeSelection system. Before pooling, libraries had their quality checked on a Bioanalyzer, their concentration measured with Qubit, and their quantity determined with the Kapa Library Quantification kit. Paired-end 2 x 150 bp sequencing of the libraries was performed on an Illumina HiSeq 2500. To increase sequence diversity, about 23-30% phiX was spiked into each library pool. Per the authors' processing: The quality-filtered reads were processed with the UMI-based MiGEC pipeline, whose error correction step removed more than 75% of the raw TCR sequences. IMGT germline references were used for alignment of VDJ genes, and clonotypes were defined by a unique CDR3 amino acid sequence together with V-J genes. VDJtools evaluated clonal expansion, Shannon diversity and CDR3 relatedness (CalcPairwiseDistances, ClusterSamples); CLCbio workbench built phylogenetic trees. Clones with at least 8 unique UMIs were defined as expanded, with this threshold being based on coefficient-of-variation modelling across technical triplicates. TCRdb trimmed public reads at Q25 via fastp, called clones via MiXCR and kept in-frame beta chains. Rows matching on CDR3 protein sequence are summarized as one entry with the most common DNA and genes. The V and J calls and clone size are TCRdb's, not the authors'. This sample is represented by roughly 30,000 distinct CDR3 sequences; under 6% of them were singletons. Of the sample, approximately 2.1% is held by the ten largest clones.

V is cut back by 3 bases and J by 4 bases, with 6 bases in the junction unmatched. Reading from cysteine to phenylalanine, the CDR3 counts 16 amino acids. Solely the CDR3 DNA is kept, with 48 bases framed from the first base. CDR1 and CDR2, per the germline V gene (reference sequence), are SGHNT and YYREEE. Recombination joined TRBV5-4 with TRBJ2-2; the central 10 bases match TRBD2. The clonotype comes from a woman aged 45-65 years in good health. The source material was CD4+ T cells from blood. The sequence in DNA is TGTGCCAGCAGCTCGAGGACTAGCGGAGTCACCGGGGAGCTGTTTTTT. Translated, this gives CASSSRTSGVTGELFF.